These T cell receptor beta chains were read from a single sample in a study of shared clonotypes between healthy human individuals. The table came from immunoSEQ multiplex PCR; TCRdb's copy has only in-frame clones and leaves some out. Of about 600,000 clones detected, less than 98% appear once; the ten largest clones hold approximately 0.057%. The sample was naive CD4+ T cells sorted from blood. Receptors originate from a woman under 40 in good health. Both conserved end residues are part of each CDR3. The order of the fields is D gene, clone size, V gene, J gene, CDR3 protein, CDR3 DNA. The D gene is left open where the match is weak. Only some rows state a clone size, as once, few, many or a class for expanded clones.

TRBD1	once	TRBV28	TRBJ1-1	CASGLTGGYTEAFF	TGTGCCAGCGGGCTGACAGGGGGATATACTGAAGCTTTCTTT
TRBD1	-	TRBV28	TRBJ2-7	CASSLGQVYEQYF	TGTGCCAGCAGTCTCGGACAGGTCTACGAGCAGTACTTC
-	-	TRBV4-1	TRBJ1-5	CASSQDAPGPWGGNQPQHF	TGCGCCAGCAGCCAAGATGCCCCGGGACCATGGGGTGGCAATCAGCCCCAGCATTTT
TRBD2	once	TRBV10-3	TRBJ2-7	CAISTSGIEQYF	TGTGCCATCAGTACTAGCGGAATTGAGCAGTACTTC
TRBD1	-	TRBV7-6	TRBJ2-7	CASSMKPQGSYEQYF	TGTGCCAGCAGCATGAAACCACAGGGGTCCTACGAGCAGTACTTC
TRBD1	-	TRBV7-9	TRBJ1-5	CASSGTAYQPQHF	TGTGCCAGCAGCGGGACAGCTTATCAGCCCCAGCATTTT
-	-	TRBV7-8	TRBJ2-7	CASSLELGERYEQYF	TGTGCCAGCAGCTTAGAACTAGGGGAAAGGTACGAGCAGTACTTC
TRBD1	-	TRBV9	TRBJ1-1	CASSTKNGTGGFMNTEAFF	TGTGCCAGCAGTACCAAGAATGGGACAGGGGGGTTCATGAACACTGAAGCTTTCTTT
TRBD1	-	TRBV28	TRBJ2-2	CASSTQGVNTGELFF	TGTGCCAGCAGCACACAGGGGGTTAACACCGGGGAGCTGTTTTTT
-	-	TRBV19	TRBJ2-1	CASSIQVSSYNEQFF	TGTGCCAGTAGTATTCAGGTTAGCTCCTACAATGAGCAGTTCTTC
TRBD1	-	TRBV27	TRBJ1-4	CASSTWGQGNEKLFF	TGTGCCAGCAGTACCTGGGGACAGGGAAATGAAAAACTGTTTTTT
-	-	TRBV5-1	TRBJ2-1	CASSSRTDTYNEQFF	TGCGCCAGCAGCTCGCGGACCGACACCTACAATGAGCAGTTCTTC
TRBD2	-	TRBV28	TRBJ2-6	CASSRLAGILSGANVLTF	TGTGCCAGCAGTAGACTAGCGGGGATCCTCTCTGGGGCCAACGTCCTGACTTTC
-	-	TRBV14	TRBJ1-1	CASSQGFKGTTLSTEAFF	TGTGCCAGCAGCCAAGGCTTCAAGGGGACAACCCTGAGCACTGAAGCTTTCTTT
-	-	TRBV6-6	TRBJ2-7	CASSSGRVRYEQYF	TGTGCCAGCAGTTCCGGCCGGGTACGCTACGAGCAGTACTTC
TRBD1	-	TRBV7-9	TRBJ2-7	CASSFTGQGDEQYF	TGTGCCAGCAGCTTCACGGGACAGGGCGACGAGCAGTACTTC
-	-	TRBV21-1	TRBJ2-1	CASSKQTPGSSIF	TGTGCCAGCAGCAAACAAACACCCGGGAGTTCGATCTTC
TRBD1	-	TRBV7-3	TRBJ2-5	CASSQGGQGFQETQYF	TGTGCCAGCAGCCAGGGGGGACAGGGTTTCCAAGAGACCCAGTACTTC
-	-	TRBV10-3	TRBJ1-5	CAISGYLDQPQHF	TGTGCCATCAGTGGGTACTTAGATCAGCCCCAGCATTTT
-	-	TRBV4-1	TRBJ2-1	CASSRTGLDGGEQFF	TGCGCCAGCAGCCGAACCGGACTCGATGGCGGTGAGCAGTTCTTC
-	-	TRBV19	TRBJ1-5	CASSAVWDTSSNQPQHF	TGTGCCAGTAGCGCCGTTTGGGACACCTCAAGCAATCAGCCCCAGCATTTT
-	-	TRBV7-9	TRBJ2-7	CASRSAGNYEQYF	TGTGCCAGCAGGTCCGCGGGTAATTACGAGCAGTACTTC
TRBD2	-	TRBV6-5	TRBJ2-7	CASSYDGLAGVPLSF	TGTGCCAGCAGTTACGATGGACTAGCGGGAGTTCCCCTTTCCTTC
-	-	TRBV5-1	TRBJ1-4	CASAAMRQNNEKLFF	TGCGCCAGCGCGGCGATGCGGCAGAATAATGAAAAACTGTTTTTT
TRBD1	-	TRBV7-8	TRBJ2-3	CASSLMDRGVTDTQYF	TGTGCCAGCAGCTTAATGGACAGGGGGGTCACAGATACGCAGTATTTT
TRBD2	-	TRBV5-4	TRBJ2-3	CASRTSGSTDTQYF	TGTGCCAGCAGAACAAGCGGGAGTACAGATACGCAGTATTTT
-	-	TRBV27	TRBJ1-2	CASSFTGPANYGYTF	TGTGCCAGCAGTTTTACAGGGCCCGCTAACTATGGCTACACCTTC